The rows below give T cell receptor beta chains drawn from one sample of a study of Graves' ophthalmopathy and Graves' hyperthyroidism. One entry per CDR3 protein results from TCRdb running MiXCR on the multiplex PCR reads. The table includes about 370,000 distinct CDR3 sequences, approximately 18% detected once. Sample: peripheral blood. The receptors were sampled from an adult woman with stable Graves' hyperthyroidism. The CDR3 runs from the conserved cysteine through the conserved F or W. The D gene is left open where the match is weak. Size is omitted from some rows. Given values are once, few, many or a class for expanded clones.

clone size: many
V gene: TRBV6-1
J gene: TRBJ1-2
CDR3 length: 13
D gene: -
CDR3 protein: CASSEGQNYGYTF
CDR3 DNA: TGTGCCAGCAGTGAAGGACAGAACTATGGCTACACCTTC

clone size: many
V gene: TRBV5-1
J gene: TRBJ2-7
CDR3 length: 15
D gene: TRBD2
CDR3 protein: CASSLYSGRGYEQYF
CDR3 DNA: TGCGCCAGCAGCCTGTATAGCGGGAGGGGGTACGAGCAGTACTTC

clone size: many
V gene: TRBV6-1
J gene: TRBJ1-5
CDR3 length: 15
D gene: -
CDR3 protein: CASRAGFYSNQPQHF
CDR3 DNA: TGTGCCAGCAGGGCCGGGTTCTATAGCAATCAGCCCCAGCATTTT

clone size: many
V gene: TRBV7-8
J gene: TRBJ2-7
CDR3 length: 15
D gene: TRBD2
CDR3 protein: CASILPTSGSYEQYF
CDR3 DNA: TGTGCCAGCATCCTACCGACTAGCGGATCCTACGAGCAGTACTTC

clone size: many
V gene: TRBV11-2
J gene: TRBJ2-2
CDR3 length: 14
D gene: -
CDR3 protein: CASSLDPGSGELFF
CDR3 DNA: TGTGCCAGCAGCTTAGATCCGGGGTCCGGGGAGCTGTTTTTT

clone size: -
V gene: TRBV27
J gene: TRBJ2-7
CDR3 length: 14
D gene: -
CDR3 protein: CASSPYGAFYEQYF
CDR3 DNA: TGTGCCAGCAGTCCTTACGGGGCCTTCTACGAGCAGTACTTC

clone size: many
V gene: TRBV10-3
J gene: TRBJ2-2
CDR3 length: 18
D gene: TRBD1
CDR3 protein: CAISESGRGLDGTGELFF
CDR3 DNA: TGTGCCATCAGTGAGTCGGGCAGGGGGCTTGATGGCACCGGGGAGCTGTTTTTT

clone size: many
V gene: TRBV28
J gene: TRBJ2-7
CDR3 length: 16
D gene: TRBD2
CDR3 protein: CASSSLAGTPPYEQYF
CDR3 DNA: TGTGCCAGCAGTAGCCTAGCGGGAACCCCACCCTACGAGCAGTACTTC

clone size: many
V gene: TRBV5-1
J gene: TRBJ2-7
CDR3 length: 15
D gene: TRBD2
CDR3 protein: CASRPGTSGVYEQYF
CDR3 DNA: TGCGCCAGCAGACCCGGGACTAGCGGAGTCTACGAGCAGTACTTC

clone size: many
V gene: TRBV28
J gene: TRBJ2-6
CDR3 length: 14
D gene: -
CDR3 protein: CASSSLPGANVLTF
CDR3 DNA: TGTGCCAGCAGTTCTCTTCCTGGGGCCAACGTCCTGACTTTC

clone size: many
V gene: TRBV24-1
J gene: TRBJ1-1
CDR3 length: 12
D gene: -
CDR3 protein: CALRSPGPEAFF
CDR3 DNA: TGTGCCCTGAGGTCCCCAGGCCCTGAAGCTTTCTTT

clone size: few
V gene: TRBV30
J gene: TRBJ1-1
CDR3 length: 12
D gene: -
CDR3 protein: CAWNNGYTEAFF
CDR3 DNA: TGTGCCTGGAATAACGGTTACACTGAAGCTTTCTTT

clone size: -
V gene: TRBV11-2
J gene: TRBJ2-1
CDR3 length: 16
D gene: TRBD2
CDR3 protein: CASSITRLAGNNEQFF
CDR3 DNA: TGTGCCAGCAGCATCACTCGACTAGCGGGGAACAATGAGCAGTTCTTC

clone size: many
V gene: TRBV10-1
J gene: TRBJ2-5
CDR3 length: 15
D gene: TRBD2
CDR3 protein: CASSDLSGNQETQYF
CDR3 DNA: TGCGCCAGCAGTGACCTTAGCGGGAACCAAGAGACCCAGTACTTC

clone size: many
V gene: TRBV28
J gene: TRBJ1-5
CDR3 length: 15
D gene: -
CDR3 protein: CASSFIGGTGQPQHF
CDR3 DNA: TGTGCCAGCAGTTTTATTGGAGGCACGGGTCAGCCCCAGCATTTT

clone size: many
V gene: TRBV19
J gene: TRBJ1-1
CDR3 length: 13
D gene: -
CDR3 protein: CASKGPGFTEAFF
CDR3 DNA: TGTGCCAGTAAGGGCCCGGGTTTCACTGAAGCTTTCTTT

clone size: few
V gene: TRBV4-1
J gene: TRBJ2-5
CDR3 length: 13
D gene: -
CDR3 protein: CASSQVSKETQYF
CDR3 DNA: TGCGCCAGCAGCCAAGTCTCCAAAGAGACCCAGTACTTC

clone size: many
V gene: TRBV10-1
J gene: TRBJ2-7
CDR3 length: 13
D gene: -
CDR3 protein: CASSAGRGLEQYF
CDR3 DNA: TGCGCCAGCAGTGCCGGCAGGGGTTTGGAGCAGTACTTC

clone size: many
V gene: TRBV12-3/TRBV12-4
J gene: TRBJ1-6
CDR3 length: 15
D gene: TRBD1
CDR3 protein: CASSPRDRANSPLHF
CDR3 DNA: TGTGCCAGCAGTCCCAGGGACAGGGCGAATTCACCCCTCCACTTT

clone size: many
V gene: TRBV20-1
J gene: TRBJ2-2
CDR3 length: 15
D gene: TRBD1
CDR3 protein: CSASPTQGATGELFF
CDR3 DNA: TGCAGTGCTTCTCCTACCCAGGGGGCAACCGGGGAGCTGTTTTTT

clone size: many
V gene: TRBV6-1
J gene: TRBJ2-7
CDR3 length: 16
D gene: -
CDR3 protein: CASSEDSETVETQQYF
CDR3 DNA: TGTGCCAGCAGTGAAGACTCGGAGACAGTCGAAACCCAGCAGTACTTC

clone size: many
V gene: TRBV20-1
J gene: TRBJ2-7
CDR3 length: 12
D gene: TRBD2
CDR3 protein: CSAAGLAGVQYF
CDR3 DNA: TGCAGTGCCGCGGGACTAGCGGGAGTACAGTACTTC

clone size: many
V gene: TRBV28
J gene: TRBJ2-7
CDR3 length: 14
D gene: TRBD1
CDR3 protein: CASSLPTGSYEQYF
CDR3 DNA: TGTGCCAGCAGTCTCCCGACAGGGTCCTACGAGCAGTACTTC

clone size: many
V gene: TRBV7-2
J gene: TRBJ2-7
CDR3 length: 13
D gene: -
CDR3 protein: CASSSPDSYEQYF
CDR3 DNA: TGTGCCAGCAGCTCTCCGGACTCCTACGAGCAGTACTTC

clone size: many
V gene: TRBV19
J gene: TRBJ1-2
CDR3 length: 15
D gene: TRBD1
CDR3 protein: CASSTTTGWAYGYTF
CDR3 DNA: TGTGCCAGTAGTACCACGACAGGGTGGGCCTATGGCTACACCTTC

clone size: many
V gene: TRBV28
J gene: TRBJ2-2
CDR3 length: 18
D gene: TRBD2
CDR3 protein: CASSVTIGLAANTGELFF
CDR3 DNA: TGTGCCAGCAGTGTAACGATCGGACTAGCGGCGAACACCGGGGAGCTGTTTTTT

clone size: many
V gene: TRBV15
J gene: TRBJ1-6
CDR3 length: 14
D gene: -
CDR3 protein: CATSRDLGGSPLHF
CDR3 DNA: TGCGCCACCAGCAGAGATCTGGGAGGCTCACCCCTCCACTTT

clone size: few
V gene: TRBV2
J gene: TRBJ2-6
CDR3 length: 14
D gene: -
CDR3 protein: CASIPLSGANVLTF
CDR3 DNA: TGTGCCAGCATCCCCCTCTCTGGGGCCAACGTCCTGACTTTC

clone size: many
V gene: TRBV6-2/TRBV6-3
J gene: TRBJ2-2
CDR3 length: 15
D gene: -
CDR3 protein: CASSYPSFDTGELFF
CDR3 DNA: TGTGCCAGCAGTTACCCCTCTTTTGACACCGGGGAGCTGTTTTTT

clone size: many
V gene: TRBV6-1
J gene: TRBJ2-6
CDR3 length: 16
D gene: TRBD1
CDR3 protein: CASRLQGVSGANVLTF
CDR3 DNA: TGTGCCAGCAGACTACAGGGGGTCTCTGGGGCCAACGTCCTGACTTTC

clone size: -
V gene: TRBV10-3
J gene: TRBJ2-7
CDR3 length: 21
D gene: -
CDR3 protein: CAISESSGGGRRGRGSYEQYF
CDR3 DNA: TGTGCCATCAGTGAGTCGAGCGGTGGTGGCCGGCGTGGACGAGGGTCCTACGAGCAGTACTTC

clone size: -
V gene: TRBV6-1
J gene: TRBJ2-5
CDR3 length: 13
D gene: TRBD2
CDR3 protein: CASHRTRAETQYF
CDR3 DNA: TGTGCCAGCCACCGGACTAGGGCAGAGACCCAGTACTTC

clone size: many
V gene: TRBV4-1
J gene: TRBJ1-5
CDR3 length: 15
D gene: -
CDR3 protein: CASSQGVFGAQPQHF
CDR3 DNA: TGCGCCAGCAGCCAAGGTGTTTTCGGGGCTCAGCCCCAGCATTTT

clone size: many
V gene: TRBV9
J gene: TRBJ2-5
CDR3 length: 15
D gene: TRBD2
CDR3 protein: CASSPGTMGVGAQYF
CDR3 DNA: TGTGCCAGCAGCCCCGGGACTATGGGTGTGGGGGCCCAGTACTTC

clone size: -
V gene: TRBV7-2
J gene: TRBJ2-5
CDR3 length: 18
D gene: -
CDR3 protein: CASSLVRAGRGYRETQYF
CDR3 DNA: TGTGCCAGCAGCTTAGTGCGGGCCGGCAGGGGTTATCGAGAGACCCAGTACTTC

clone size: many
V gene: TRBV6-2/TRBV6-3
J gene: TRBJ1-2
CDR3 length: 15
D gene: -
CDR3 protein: CASSYSSGISYGYTF
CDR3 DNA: TGTGCCAGCAGTTACTCGAGCGGAATCAGCTATGGCTACACCTTC

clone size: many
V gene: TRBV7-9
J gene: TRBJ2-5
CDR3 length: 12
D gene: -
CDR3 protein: CASSLEKETQYF
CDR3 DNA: TGTGCCAGCAGCTTAGAGAAAGAGACCCAGTACTTC

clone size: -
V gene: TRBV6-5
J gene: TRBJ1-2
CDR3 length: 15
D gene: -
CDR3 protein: CASSYSGQESYGYTF
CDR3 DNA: TGTGCCAGCAGTTACTCTGGGCAGGAATCCTATGGCTACACCTTC

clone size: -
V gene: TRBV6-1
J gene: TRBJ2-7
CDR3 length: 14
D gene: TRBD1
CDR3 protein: CASSTGASSYEQYF
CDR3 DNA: TGTGCCAGCAGTACAGGGGCTAGCTCCTACGAGCAGTACTTC

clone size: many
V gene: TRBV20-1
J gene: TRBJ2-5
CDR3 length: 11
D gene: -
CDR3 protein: CSVPTRETQYF
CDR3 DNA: TGCAGTGTACCCACTCGGGAGACCCAGTACTTC

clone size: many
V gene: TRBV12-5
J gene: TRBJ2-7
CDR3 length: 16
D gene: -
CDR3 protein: CASGLSARGNPYEQYF
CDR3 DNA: TGTGCTAGTGGTTTGTCTGCCCGAGGAAACCCCTACGAGCAGTACTTC

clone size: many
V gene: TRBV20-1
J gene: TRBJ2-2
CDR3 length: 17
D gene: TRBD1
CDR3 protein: CSARDRRDRDFSGELFF
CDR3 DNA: TGCAGTGCTAGAGACCGTAGGGACAGGGATTTCTCCGGGGAGCTGTTTTTT

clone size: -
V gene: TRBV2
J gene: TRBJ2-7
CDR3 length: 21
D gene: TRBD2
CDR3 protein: CASSEVSPLADYGTGPYEQYF
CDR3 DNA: TGTGCCAGCAGTGAAGTGTCCCCCCTAGCGGACTATGGGACTGGGCCCTACGAGCAGTACTTC

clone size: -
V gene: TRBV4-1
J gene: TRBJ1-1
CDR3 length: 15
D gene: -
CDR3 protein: CASSLQGGGNTEAFF
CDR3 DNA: TGCGCCAGCAGCCTTCAAGGGGGGGGGAACACTGAAGCTTTCTTT

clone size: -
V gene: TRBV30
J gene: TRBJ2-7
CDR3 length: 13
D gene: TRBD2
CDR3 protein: CAWSSGGSYEQYF
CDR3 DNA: TGTGCCTGGAGTAGCGGGGGCTCCTACGAGCAGTACTTC

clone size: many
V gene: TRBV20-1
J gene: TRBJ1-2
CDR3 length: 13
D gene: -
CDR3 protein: CSAKDGANYGYTF
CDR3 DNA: TGCAGTGCAAAGGACGGGGCTAACTATGGCTACACCTTC

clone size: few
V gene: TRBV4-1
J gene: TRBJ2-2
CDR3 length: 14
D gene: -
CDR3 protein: CASSPAGGTGELFF
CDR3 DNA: TGCGCCAGCAGCCCGGCCGGGGGCACCGGGGAGCTGTTTTTT

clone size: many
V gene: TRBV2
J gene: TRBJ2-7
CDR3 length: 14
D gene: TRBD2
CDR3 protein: CASSASGISYEQYF
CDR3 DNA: TGTGCCAGCAGTGCTAGCGGAATCTCCTACGAGCAGTACTTC

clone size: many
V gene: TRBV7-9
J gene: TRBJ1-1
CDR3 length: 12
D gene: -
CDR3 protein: CASRMGDTEAFF
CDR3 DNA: TGTGCCAGCAGAATGGGGGACACTGAAGCTTTCTTT

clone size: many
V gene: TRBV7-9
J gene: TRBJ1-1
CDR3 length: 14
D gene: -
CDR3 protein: CASSLHRDETEAFF
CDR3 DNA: TGTGCCAGCAGCCTTCACAGGGACGAGACTGAAGCTTTCTTT

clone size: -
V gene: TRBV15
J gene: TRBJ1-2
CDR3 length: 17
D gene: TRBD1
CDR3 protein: CATSREILAGQHYGYTF
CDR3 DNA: TGTGCCACCAGCAGAGAAATCCTTGCGGGACAGCACTATGGCTACACCTTC

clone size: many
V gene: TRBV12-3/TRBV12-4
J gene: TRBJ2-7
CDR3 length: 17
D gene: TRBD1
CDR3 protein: CASSLHPRTGGSYEQYF
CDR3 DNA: TGTGCCAGCAGCCTTCACCCAAGGACAGGGGGCTCCTACGAGCAGTACTTC

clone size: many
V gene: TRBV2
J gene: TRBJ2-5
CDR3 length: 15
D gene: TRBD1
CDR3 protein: CASRPGDSLQETQYF
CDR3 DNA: TGTGCCAGCAGACCTGGGGACAGCCTCCAAGAGACCCAGTACTTC

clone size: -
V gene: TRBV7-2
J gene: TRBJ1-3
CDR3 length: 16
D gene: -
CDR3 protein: CASSSIAGASGNTIYF
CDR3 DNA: TGTGCCAGCAGCTCTATCGCGGGGGCCTCTGGAAACACCATATATTTT